This is a list of T cell receptor beta chains from one sample in a study of blood T cell repertoires in COVID-19. Some clones are missing from TCRdb's copy, which holds only in-frame ones; the method was immunoSEQ multiplex PCR. The profile shows fewer than 250,000 clones, 85% to 90% of them singletons. The sample was peripheral blood. Receptor source: a man aged 50 to 60 with acute or convalescent COVID-19. CDR3s include the opening cysteine and the closing phenylalanine or tryptophan. A D gene is named only where the DNA matches it firmly. Clone size is given for some rows only: seen once, a few or many times, or a class if the clone is expanded.

clone size: NA
D gene: TRBD1
V gene: TRBV6-5
J gene: TRBJ2-7
CDR3 protein: CASSYPGPGTGHEQYF
CDR3 DNA: TGTGCCAGCAGTTACCCCGGCCCTGGGACAGGGCACGAGCAGTACTTC

clone size: NA
D gene: NA
V gene: TRBV5-8
J gene: TRBJ2-1
CDR3 protein: CASRLGQQGDNEQFF
CDR3 DNA: TGTGCCAGCAGGCTTGGGCAGCAAGGGGACAATGAGCAGTTCTTC

clone size: NA
D gene: NA
V gene: TRBV18
J gene: TRBJ1-6
CDR3 protein: CASSPRQISPLHF
CDR3 DNA: TGTGCCAGCTCACCGCGACAGATCTCACCCCTCCACTTT

clone size: NA
D gene: NA
V gene: TRBV29-1
J gene: TRBJ1-2
CDR3 protein: CSVEQDTTNYGYTF
CDR3 DNA: TGCAGCGTTGAACAGGACACCACTAACTATGGCTACACCTTC

clone size: NA
D gene: TRBD1
V gene: TRBV4-1
J gene: TRBJ1-2
CDR3 protein: CASSQAGTGGGYTF
CDR3 DNA: TGCGCCAGCAGCCAAGCCGGGACAGGGGGAGGCTACACCTTC

clone size: NA
D gene: TRBD1
V gene: TRBV6-5
J gene: TRBJ1-1
CDR3 protein: CASSGTGRINTEAFF
CDR3 DNA: TGTGCCAGCAGCGGGACAGGGAGGATTAACACTGAAGCTTTCTTT

clone size: NA
D gene: NA
V gene: TRBV30
J gene: TRBJ1-6
CDR3 protein: CAWSVLGSPLHF
CDR3 DNA: TGTGCCTGGAGTGTATTGGGCTCACCCCTCCACTTT

clone size: NA
D gene: NA
V gene: TRBV6-5
J gene: TRBJ2-3
CDR3 protein: CASSPSGSTTDTQYF
CDR3 DNA: TGTGCCAGCAGTCCCAGCGGGTCTACTACAGATACGCAGTATTTT

clone size: once
D gene: NA
V gene: TRBV3-1/TRBV3-2
J gene: TRBJ2-7
CDR3 protein: CASSQGRTAYEQYF
CDR3 DNA: TGTGCCAGCAGCCAAGGGCGGACAGCCTACGAGCAGTACTTC

clone size: NA
D gene: TRBD1
V gene: TRBV19
J gene: TRBJ1-2
CDR3 protein: CASSAWDRENYGYTF
CDR3 DNA: TGTGCCAGTAGTGCCTGGGACAGGGAGAACTATGGCTACACCTTC

clone size: NA
D gene: TRBD2
V gene: TRBV5-4
J gene: TRBJ2-3
CDR3 protein: CANSLAVRGGRDTQYF
CDR3 DNA: TGTGCCAACAGCTTGGCCGTACGGGGGGGCCGGGATACGCAGTATTTT

clone size: NA
D gene: NA
V gene: TRBV27
J gene: TRBJ2-5
CDR3 protein: CATQSDPATGTQYF
CDR3 DNA: TGTGCCACCCAATCGGACCCGGCGACAGGGACCCAGTACTTC

clone size: NA
D gene: NA
V gene: TRBV5-1
J gene: TRBJ2-7
CDR3 protein: CASSLGFPEMDEQYF
CDR3 DNA: TGCGCCAGCAGCTTGGGATTTCCAGAAATGGACGAGCAGTACTTC

clone size: NA
D gene: NA
V gene: TRBV6-1
J gene: TRBJ1-2
CDR3 protein: CASSEIGGSSYGYTF
CDR3 DNA: TGTGCCAGCAGTGAAATCGGGGGATCGTCCTATGGCTACACCTTC

clone size: few
D gene: TRBD1
V gene: TRBV5-8
J gene: TRBJ2-7
CDR3 protein: CASSLDRGRLPSYEQYF
CDR3 DNA: TGTGCCAGCAGCTTGGACAGGGGTCGATTGCCCTCCTACGAGCAGTACTTC

clone size: NA
D gene: NA
V gene: TRBV6-5
J gene: TRBJ1-4
CDR3 protein: CASSWRAPGANEKLFF
CDR3 DNA: TGTGCCAGCAGTTGGAGGGCCCCCGGGGCTAATGAAAAACTGTTTTTT

clone size: NA
D gene: TRBD1
V gene: TRBV29-1
J gene: TRBJ1-2
CDR3 protein: CSVATGEGYGYTF
CDR3 DNA: TGCAGCGTCGCTACAGGGGAAGGCTATGGCTACACCTTC

clone size: NA
D gene: NA
V gene: TRBV15
J gene: TRBJ1-2
CDR3 protein: CATSSSGESKPTYGYTF
CDR3 DNA: TGTGCCACCAGCAGCTCAGGGGAATCTAAACCAACATATGGCTACACCTTC

clone size: once
D gene: NA
V gene: TRBV7-3
J gene: TRBJ2-1
CDR3 protein: CASSLAGSYNEQFF
CDR3 DNA: TGTGCCAGCAGCTTAGCAGGTTCCTACAATGAGCAGTTCTTC

clone size: NA
D gene: NA
V gene: TRBV12-3/TRBV12-4
J gene: TRBJ2-7
CDR3 protein: CASSSSLTEQYF
CDR3 DNA: TGTGCCAGCAGTTCGAGTCTGACAGAGCAGTACTTC

clone size: NA
D gene: NA
V gene: TRBV23-1
J gene: TRBJ1-1
CDR3 protein: CASSQSFRGLLVNTEAFF
CDR3 DNA: TGCGCCAGCAGTCAATCGTTCAGGGGCCTATTAGTGAACACTGAAGCTTTCTTT

clone size: NA
D gene: TRBD2
V gene: TRBV5-1
J gene: TRBJ2-1
CDR3 protein: CASMKPGLAGFNEQFF
CDR3 DNA: TGCGCCAGCATGAAACCGGGACTAGCGGGGTTCAATGAGCAGTTCTTC

clone size: NA
D gene: NA
V gene: TRBV6-5
J gene: TRBJ2-7
CDR3 protein: CASSYTGGWEQYF
CDR3 DNA: TGTGCCAGCAGTTACACGGGGGGCTGGGAGCAGTACTTC

clone size: NA
D gene: NA
V gene: TRBV7-9
J gene: TRBJ1-3
CDR3 protein: CASSLMGAGNTIYF
CDR3 DNA: TGTGCCAGCAGCTTGATGGGGGCAGGAAACACCATATATTTT

clone size: NA
D gene: TRBD2
V gene: TRBV19
J gene: TRBJ2-2
CDR3 protein: CASSILAGWANTGELFF
CDR3 DNA: TGTGCCAGTAGTATTCTAGCGGGGTGGGCGAACACCGGGGAGCTGTTTTTT

clone size: once
D gene: NA
V gene: TRBV5-5
J gene: TRBJ1-4
CDR3 protein: CASSPQTGVNEKLFF
CDR3 DNA: TGTGCCAGCAGCCCTCAGACAGGAGTTAATGAAAAACTGTTTTTT

clone size: NA
D gene: NA
V gene: TRBV5-1
J gene: TRBJ1-4
CDR3 protein: CASSLQGHATNEKLFF
CDR3 DNA: TGCGCCAGCAGCTTGCAGGGGCATGCAACTAATGAAAAACTGTTTTTT

clone size: few
D gene: NA
V gene: TRBV7-9
J gene: TRBJ1-4
CDR3 protein: CASSLGGIEKLFF
CDR3 DNA: TGTGCCAGCAGCTTAGGCGGTATTGAAAAACTGTTTTTT

clone size: NA
D gene: NA
V gene: TRBV7-8
J gene: TRBJ1-5
CDR3 protein: CASSLGFGVYQPQHF
CDR3 DNA: TGTGCCAGCAGCTTAGGATTCGGGGTCTATCAGCCCCAGCATTTT

clone size: NA
D gene: NA
V gene: TRBV21-1
J gene: TRBJ2-2
CDR3 protein: CAPQTGQLNTGELFF
CDR3 DNA: TGTGCCCCTCAGACGGGACAGCTGAACACCGGGGAGCTGTTTTTT

clone size: NA
D gene: TRBD1
V gene: TRBV6-1
J gene: TRBJ1-2
CDR3 protein: CASSEYGTATYGYTF
CDR3 DNA: TGTGCCAGCAGTGAGTACGGGACAGCAACTTATGGCTACACCTTC

clone size: NA
D gene: TRBD1
V gene: TRBV6-5
J gene: TRBJ1-5
CDR3 protein: CASSLQTGGNQPQHF
CDR3 DNA: TGTGCCAGCAGTCTTCAGACAGGGGGTAATCAGCCCCAGCATTTT

clone size: NA
D gene: NA
V gene: TRBV30
J gene: TRBJ1-3
CDR3 protein: CAWGGQILTGNTIYF
CDR3 DNA: TGTGCCTGGGGAGGACAGATTCTAACTGGAAACACCATATATTTT